Below are 2 T cell receptor beta chains sequenced from a single sample in a study of Ad26.COV2.S vaccination and SARS-CoV-2 variants (dated by TCRdb to the early 2020s). Library prep was done by the immunoSEQ multiplex PCR assay. The table comes from immuneACCESS by way of TCRdb, which keeps in-frame sequences with V and J called. Part of the clones is missing from these tables; in studies checked, under half for an unresolved V gene and the rest for unknown reasons. The sample profile shows about 320,000 clones; about 86% of them were found once. The ten top clones hold 1.5% to 2.5% of the sample. Interpreted using the paper, the treatment or condition label stands for: about 20 received Ad26.COV2.S at low or high dose, single or two shots; roughly 5 received placebo; per-sample allocation not given. Repertoires of vaccine and placebo recipients were sequenced from samples collected on day 63 after the first injection.

Sequencing was performed on peripheral blood, taken in a trial of Ad26.COV2.S vaccine versus placebo. These receptors originate from a person aged 18 to 65 who received the Ad26.COV2.S COVID-19 vaccine or a placebo.

This clone was seen only a few times. The gene calls are TRBV7-9 and TRBJ2-7; D may be TRBD1 (5 bases). The CDR3 totals 15 residues. Per the germline V gene, CDR1 is SEHNR and CDR2 is FQNEAQ (reference sequence). V was pared by 1 base and J by 6 bases, with 16 bases between. In DNA form, the CDR3 reads TGTGCCAGCAGCTTAGTGCAGGGCCCCCAAGGCGAGCAGTACTTC. It yields the protein CASSLVQGPQGEQYF.

The chain is built from TRBV5-5 and TRBJ1-4, with 7 bases aligning to TRBD1. The CDR3 runs to 14 residues. Germline V gene sequence: CDR1 SGHKS, CDR2 YYEKEE (reference sequence). J gave up 8 bases and V 2 bases, and 6 bases lay outside the gene matches. The CDR3 spells CASSLEGGREKLFF. The CDR3 bases are TGTGCCAGCAGCTTAGAAGGGGGCAGGGAAAAACTGTTTTTT.